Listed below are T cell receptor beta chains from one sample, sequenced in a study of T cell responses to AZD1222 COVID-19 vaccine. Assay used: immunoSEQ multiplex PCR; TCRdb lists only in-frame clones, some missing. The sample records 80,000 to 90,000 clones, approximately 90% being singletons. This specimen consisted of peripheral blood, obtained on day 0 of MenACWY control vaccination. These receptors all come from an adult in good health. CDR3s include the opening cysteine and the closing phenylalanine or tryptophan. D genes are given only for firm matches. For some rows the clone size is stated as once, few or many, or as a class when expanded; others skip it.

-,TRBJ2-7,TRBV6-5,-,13,TGTGCCAGCAGTCATCCGGGATCCTACGAGCAGTACTTC,CASSHPGSYEQYF
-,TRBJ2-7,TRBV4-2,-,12,TGTGCCAGCAGCGGAAGCTCCTACGAGCAGTACTTC,CASSGSSYEQYF
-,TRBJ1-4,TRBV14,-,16,TGTGCCAGCAGCCCTCGTAGAGACCGGTTTAATGAAAAACTGTTTTTT,CASSPRRDRFNEKLFF
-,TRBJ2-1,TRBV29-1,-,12,TGCAGCGCCCGGCGGGTTTTGAATGAGCAGTTCTTC,CSARRVLNEQFF
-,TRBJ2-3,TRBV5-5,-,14,TGTGCCAGCAGCTCGTCAGGTGGCACAGATACGCAGTATTTT,CASSSSGGTDTQYF
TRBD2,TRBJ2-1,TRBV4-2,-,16,TGTGCCAGCAGCCAAGACAGACTAGCGGGAGAGAATGAGCAGTTCTTC,CASSQDRLAGENEQFF
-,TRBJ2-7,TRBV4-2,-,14,TGTGCCAGCAGCCAAGATGCAGGGTCCTACGAGCAGTACTTC,CASSQDAGSYEQYF
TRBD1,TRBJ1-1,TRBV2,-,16,TGTGCCAGCAGTGGGGGGACAGGGCGGTACGACACTGAAGCTTTCTTT,CASSGGTGRYDTEAFF
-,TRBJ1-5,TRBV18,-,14,TGTGCCAGCTCACCAACGGGAATGGATCAGCCCCAGCATTTT,CASSPTGMDQPQHF
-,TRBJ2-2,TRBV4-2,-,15,TGTGCCAGCAGCCAAGATCCCTTTGTGGCCGGGGAGCTGTTTTTT,CASSQDPFVAGELFF
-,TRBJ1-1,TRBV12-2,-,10,TGTGCTCCAGGACAGTCCAAAGCTTTCTTT,CAPGQSKAFF
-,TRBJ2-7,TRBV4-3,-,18,TGCGCCAGCAGCCTTCGACAGGGGGTGAGCGGGAGTCGGGGCGAGCAGTACTTC,CASSLRQGVSGSRGEQYF
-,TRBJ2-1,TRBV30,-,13,TGTGCCTGGGACAAGGGAATTTACAATGAGCAGTTCTTC,CAWDKGIYNEQFF
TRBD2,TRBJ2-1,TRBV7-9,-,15,TGTGCCAGCAGCTTAGGAGCGGGAGGGCTCAATGAGCAGTTCTTC,CASSLGAGGLNEQFF
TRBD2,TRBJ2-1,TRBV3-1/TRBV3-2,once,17,TGTGCCAGCAGCGGAGGGGCTAGCGGGGCCAACTACAATGAGCAGTTCTTC,CASSGGASGANYNEQFF
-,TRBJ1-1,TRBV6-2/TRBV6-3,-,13,TGTGCCAGCAGTTGGGTGGACGTCACTGAAGCTTTCTTT,CASSWVDVTEAFF
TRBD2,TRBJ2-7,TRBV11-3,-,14,TGTGCCAGCAGCTTATCGGCGGGAGCCTACGAGCAGTACTTC,CASSLSAGAYEQYF
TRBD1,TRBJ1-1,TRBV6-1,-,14,TGTGCCAGCAGTGACCTGGGACAGGACACTGAAGCTTTCTTT,CASSDLGQDTEAFF
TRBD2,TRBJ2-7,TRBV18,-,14,TGTGCCAGCTCACGGGGACTAGCGAACTACGAGCAGTACTTC,CASSRGLANYEQYF
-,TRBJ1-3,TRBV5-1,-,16,TGCGCCAGCAGCTTTAGGCTTGGCTCGCCTGGAAACACCATATATTTT,CASSFRLGSPGNTIYF
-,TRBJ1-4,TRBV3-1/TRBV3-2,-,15,TGTGCCAGCAGCCAAGATGGTGGATTGAGAGAAAAACTGTTTTTT,CASSQDGGLREKLFF
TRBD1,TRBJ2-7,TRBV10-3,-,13,TGTGCCATCAGTGGGACAGGGGGCTACGAGCAGTACTTC,CAISGTGGYEQYF
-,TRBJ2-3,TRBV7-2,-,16,TGTGCCAGCAGCTTACAATGGGGGCGCCCCACAGATACGCAGTATTTT,CASSLQWGRPTDTQYF
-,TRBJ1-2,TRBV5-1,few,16,TGCGCCAGCAGCTTGGGGGTTCGACCGGGATACTATGGCTACACCTTC,CASSLGVRPGYYGYTF
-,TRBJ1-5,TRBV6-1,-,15,TGTGCCAGCAGTGAACAGGGTGGTAGCAATCAGCCCCAGCATTTT,CASSEQGGSNQPQHF
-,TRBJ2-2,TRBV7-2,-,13,TGTGCCAGCAGCTTAGTCAGGGGCGGGGAGCTGTTTTTT,CASSLVRGGELFF
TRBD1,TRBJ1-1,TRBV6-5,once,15,TGTGCCAGCAGTCATCCCCAGGGGGCGGACACTGAAGCTTTCTTT,CASSHPQGADTEAFF
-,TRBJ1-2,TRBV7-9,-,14,TGTGCCAGCAGCTTCGACTCTCTTAGCCATGGCTACACCTTC,CASSFDSLSHGYTF
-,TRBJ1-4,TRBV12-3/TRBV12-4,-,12,TGTGCCAGCAGTTTAGCGCCTGTGAAACTGTTTTTT,CASSLAPVKLFF
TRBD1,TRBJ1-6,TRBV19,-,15,TGTGCCAGTAGTCATACCGGGACAGGGAAATCACCCCTCCACTTT,CASSHTGTGKSPLHF
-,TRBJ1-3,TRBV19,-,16,TGTGCCAGTAGTACCGGGGAGGCCCCCTCTGGAAACACCATATATTTT,CASSTGEAPSGNTIYF
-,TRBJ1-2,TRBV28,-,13,TGTGCCAGCAGCTTCCCGGGATTATCTGGCTACACCTTC,CASSFPGLSGYTF
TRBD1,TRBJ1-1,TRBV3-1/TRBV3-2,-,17,TGTGCCAGCAGCCAAGGACAGGGAGCCGGGCGGGACACTGAAGCTTTCTTT,CASSQGQGAGRDTEAFF
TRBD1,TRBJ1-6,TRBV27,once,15,TGTGCCAGCAGTTTACCAAGGGGGCTGAGTTCACCCCTCCACTTT,CASSLPRGLSSPLHF
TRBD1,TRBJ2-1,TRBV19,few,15,TGTGCCAGTAGTATTGTCGGCGGGACAGGGGGTGAGCAGTTCTTC,CASSIVGGTGGEQFF
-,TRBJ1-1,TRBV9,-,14,TGTGCCAGCAGCGTAGGTGCCCCGGGCACTGAAGCTTTCTTT,CASSVGAPGTEAFF
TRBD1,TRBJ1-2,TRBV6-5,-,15,TGTGCCAGCAGTTACTCGGGACAGGCGGGCTATGGCTACACCTTC,CASSYSGQAGYGYTF
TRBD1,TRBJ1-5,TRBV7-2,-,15,TGTGCCAGCAGCGCAAACAGGGGTTTCCATCAGCCCCAGCATTTT,CASSANRGFHQPQHF
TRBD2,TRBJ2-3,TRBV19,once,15,TGTGCCAGTAATGTCATAGCGGGAGGGCCAGATACGCAGTATTTT,CASNVIAGGPDTQYF
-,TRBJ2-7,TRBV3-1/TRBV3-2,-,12,TGTGCCAGCAGCCAAGAGCACGGAGAGCAGTACTTC,CASSQEHGEQYF
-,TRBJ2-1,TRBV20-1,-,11,TGCAGTGCCGAGACTCACAATGAGCAGTTCTTC,CSAETHNEQFF
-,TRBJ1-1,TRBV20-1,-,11,TGCAGTGCTACAATGAACACTGAAGCTTTCTTT,CSATMNTEAFF
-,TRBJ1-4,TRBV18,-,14,TGTGCCAGCTCACAACAGGAGATTAATGAAAAACTGTTTTTT,CASSQQEINEKLFF
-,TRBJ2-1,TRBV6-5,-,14,TGTGCCAGCAGTTTAGGCAGGGTGGGTTTCGAGCAGTTCTTC,CASSLGRVGFEQFF
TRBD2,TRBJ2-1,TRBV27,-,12,TGTGCCAGCTGGGCTAGCGGCGATGAGCAGTTCTTC,CASWASGDEQFF